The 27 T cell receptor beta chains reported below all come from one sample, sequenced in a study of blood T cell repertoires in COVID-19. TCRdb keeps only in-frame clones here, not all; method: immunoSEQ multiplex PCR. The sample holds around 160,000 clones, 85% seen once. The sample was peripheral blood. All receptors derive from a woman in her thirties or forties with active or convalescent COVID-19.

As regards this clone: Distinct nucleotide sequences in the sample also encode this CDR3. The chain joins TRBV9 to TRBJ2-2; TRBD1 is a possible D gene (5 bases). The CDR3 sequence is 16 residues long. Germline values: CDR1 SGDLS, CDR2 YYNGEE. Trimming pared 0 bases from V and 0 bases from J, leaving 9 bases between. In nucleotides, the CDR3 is TGTGCCAGCAGCGTAGGGGGCCTCCCGAACACCGGGGAGCTGTTTTTT. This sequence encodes CASSVGGLPNTGELFF.

The CDR3 protein is CASSPTGEAVWGYEQYF. For the CDR3, the DNA is TGTGCCAGCTCACCCACAGGGGAAGCGGTTTGGGGCTACGAGCAGTACTTC. The chain uses TRBV18 and TRBJ2-7, with 7 bases identical to TRBD1. V shed 3 bases, J shed 3 bases, and the junction held 14 bases outside the gene matches. Germline V gene lookup returns CDR1 KGHSH and CDR2 LQKENI. The CDR3 is 17 amino acids. Together with reference TRBV18 and TRBJ2-7, the CDR3 gives the full variable domain: NAGVMQNPRHLVRRRGQEARLRCSPMKGHSHVYWYRQLPEEGLKFMVYLQKENIIDESGMPKERFSAEFPKEGPSILRIQQVVRGDSAAYFCASSPTGEAVWGYEQYFGPGTRLTVT.

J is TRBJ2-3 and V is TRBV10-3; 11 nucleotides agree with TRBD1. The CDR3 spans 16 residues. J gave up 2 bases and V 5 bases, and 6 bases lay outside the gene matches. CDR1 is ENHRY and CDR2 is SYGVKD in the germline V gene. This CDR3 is CAISTGTGGPTDTQYF. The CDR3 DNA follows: TGTGCCATCAGTACAGGGACAGGGGGACCCACAGATACGCAGTATTTT.

CDR3 coding DNA: TGTGCCAGCACCCTAGACAGGGGAGACGAGCAGTACTTC. Amino acids: CASTLDRGDEQYF. The V and J genes are TRBV6-6 and TRBJ2-7; 8 nucleotides line up with TRBD1. CDR1 is MNHNY and CDR2 is SVGAGI in the germline V gene (reference sequence). CDR3 length: 13 amino acids. V dropped 7 bases and J dropped 5; count of bases not matched to a gene: 7.

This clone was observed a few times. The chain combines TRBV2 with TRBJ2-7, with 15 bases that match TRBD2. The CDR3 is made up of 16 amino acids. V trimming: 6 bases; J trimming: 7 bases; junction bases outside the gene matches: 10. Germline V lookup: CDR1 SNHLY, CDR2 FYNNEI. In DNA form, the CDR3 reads TGTGCCAGCAGGATCGGACTAGCGGGAGGGCCGGGAGAGCAGTACTTC. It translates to CASRIGLAGGPGEQYF.

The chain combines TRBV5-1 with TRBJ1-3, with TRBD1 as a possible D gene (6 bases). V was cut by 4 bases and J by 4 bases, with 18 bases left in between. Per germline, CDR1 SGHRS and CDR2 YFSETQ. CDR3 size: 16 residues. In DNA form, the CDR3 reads TGCGCCAGCAGCCAGGGGCCTCAGGGAACGGGAAACACCATATATTTT. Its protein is CASSQGPQGTGNTIYF.

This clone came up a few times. The CDR3 coding sequence is TGTGCCAGCAGCCAAGATTGGAGTCGCGAGCAGTACTTC. The encoded protein is CASSQDWSREQYF. The gene calls are TRBV3-1 (or the pseudogene TRBV3-2) and TRBJ2-7, with unresolved D. The germline V gene has CDR1 LGHDT and CDR2 YNNKEL (reference sequence). V lost 0 bases to trimming and J lost 6 bases, with 9 bases between them. This CDR3 region has 13 residues.

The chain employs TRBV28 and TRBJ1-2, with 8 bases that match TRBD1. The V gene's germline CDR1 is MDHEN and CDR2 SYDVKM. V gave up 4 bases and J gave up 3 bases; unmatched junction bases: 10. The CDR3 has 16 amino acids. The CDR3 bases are TGTGCCAGCAGTTCCGGGACAGGTATATATCACTATGGCTACACCTTC. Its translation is CASSSGTGIYHYGYTF.

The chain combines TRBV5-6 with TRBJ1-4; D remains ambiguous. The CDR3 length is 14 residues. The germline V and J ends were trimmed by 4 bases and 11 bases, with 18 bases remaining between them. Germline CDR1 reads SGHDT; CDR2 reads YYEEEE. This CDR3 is CASSRLLSRWKLFF. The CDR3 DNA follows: TGTGCCAGCAGCCGACTCCTCTCGCGGTGGAAACTGTTTTTT.

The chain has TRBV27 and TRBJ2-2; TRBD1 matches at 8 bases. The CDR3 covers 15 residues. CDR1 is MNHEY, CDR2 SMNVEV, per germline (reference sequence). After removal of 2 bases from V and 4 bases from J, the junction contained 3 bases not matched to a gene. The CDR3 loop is CASSLQGAFTGELFF. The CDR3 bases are TGTGCCAGCAGTTTACAGGGGGCATTCACCGGGGAGCTGTTTTTT.

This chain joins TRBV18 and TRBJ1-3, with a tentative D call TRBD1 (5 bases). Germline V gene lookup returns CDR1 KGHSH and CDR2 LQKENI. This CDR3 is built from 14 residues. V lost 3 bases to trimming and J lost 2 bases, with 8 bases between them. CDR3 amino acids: CASSPGLTGNTIYF. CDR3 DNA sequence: TGTGCCAGCTCACCGGGGCTGACTGGAAACACCATATATTTT.

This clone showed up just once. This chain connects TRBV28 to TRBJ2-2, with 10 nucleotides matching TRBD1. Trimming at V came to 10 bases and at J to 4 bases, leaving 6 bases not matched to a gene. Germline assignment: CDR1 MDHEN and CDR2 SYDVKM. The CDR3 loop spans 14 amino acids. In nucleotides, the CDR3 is TGTGCCACCCTCGACAGGGGGCGCACCGGGGAGCTGTTTTTT. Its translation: CATLDRGRTGELFF. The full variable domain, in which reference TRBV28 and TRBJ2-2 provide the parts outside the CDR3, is DVKVTQSSRYLVKRTGEKVFLECVQDMDHENMFWYRQDPGLGLRLIYFSYDVKMKEKGDIPEGYSVSREKKERFSLILESASTNQTSMYLCATLDRGRTGELFFGEGSRLTVL.

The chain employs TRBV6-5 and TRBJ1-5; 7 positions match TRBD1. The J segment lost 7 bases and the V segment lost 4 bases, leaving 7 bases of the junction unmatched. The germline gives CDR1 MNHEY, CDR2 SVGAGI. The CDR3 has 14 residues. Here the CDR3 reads CASSFRQGGQPQHF. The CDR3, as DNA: TGTGCCAGCAGTTTTCGACAGGGAGGCCAGCCCCAGCATTTT.

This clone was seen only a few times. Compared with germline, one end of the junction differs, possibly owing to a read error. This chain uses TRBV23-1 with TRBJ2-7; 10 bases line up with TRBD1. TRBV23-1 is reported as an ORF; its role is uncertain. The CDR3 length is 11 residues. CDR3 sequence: CASSRRDRGNF. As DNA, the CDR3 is TGCGCCAGCAGTCGGAGGGACAGGGGAAACTTC.

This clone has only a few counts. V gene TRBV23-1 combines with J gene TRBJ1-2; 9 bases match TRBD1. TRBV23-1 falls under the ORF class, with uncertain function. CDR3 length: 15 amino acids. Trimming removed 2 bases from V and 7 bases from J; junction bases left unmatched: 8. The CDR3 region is CASSQAGDREVGYTF. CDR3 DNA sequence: TGCGCCAGCAGTCAAGCAGGGGACAGGGAGGTTGGCTACACCTTC.

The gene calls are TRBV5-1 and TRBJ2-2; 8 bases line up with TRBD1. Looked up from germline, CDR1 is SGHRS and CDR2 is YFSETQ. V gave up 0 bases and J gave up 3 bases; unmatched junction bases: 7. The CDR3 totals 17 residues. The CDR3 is CASSLVPQGADTGELFF. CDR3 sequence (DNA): TGCGCCAGCAGCTTGGTCCCGCAGGGGGCGGACACCGGGGAGCTGTTTTTT.

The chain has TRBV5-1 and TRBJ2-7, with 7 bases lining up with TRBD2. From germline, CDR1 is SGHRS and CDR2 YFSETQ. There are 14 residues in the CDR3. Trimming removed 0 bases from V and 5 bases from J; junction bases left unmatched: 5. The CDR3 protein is CASSLDSGSNEQYF. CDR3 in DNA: TGCGCCAGCAGCTTGGATAGCGGGTCAAACGAGCAGTACTTC.

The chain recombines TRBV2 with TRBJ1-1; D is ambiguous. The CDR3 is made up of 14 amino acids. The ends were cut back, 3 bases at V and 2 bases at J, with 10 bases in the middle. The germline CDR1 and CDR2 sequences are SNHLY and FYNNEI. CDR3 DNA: TGTGCCAGCAGTGAGAGGTCACTAAACACTGAAGCTTTCTTT. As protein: CASSERSLNTEAFF.

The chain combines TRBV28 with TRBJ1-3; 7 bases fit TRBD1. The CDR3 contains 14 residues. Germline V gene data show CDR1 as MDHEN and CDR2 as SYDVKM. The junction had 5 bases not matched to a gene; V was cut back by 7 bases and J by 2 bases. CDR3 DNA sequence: TGTGCCAGCAAGGGGGCATCCCCTGGAAACACCATATATTTT. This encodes CASKGASPGNTIYF.

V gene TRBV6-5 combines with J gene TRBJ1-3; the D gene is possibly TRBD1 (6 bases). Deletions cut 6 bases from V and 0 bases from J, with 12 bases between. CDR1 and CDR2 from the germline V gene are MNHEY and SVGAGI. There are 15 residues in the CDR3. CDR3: CASSSQGRSGNTIYF. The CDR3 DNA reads TGTGCCAGCAGCTCTCAGGGGCGCTCTGGAAACACCATATATTTT.

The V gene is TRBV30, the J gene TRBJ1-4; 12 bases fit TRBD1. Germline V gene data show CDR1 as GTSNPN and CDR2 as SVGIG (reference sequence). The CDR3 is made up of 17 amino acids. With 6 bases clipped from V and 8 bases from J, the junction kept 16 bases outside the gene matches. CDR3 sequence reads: CACLGTGGVSVGEKLFF. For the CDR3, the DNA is TGTGCCTGCTTAGGGACAGGGGGCGTATCGGTCGGCGAAAAACTGTTTTTT.

In DNA, the CDR3 is TGTGCCAGCAGAGCCGGGACAGGGTCCACCGGGGAGCTGTTTTTT. Protein: CASRAGTGSTGELFF. This chain connects TRBV6-5 to TRBJ2-2, with 9 bases aligning to TRBD1. The J segment lost 4 bases and the V segment lost 6 bases, leaving 6 bases of the junction unmatched. This CDR3 spans 15 amino acids. The germline V gene has CDR1 MNHEY and CDR2 SVGAGI.

CDR3 coding DNA: TGTGCCAGCAGCTTTGGGCGCTCCTATAATTCACCCCTCCACTTT. Translated: CASSFGRSYNSPLHF. V is TRBV7-9 and J is TRBJ1-6; no definite D call. Germline CDR1 SEHNR, CDR2 FQNEAQ (reference sequence). The V and J ends lost 3 bases and 0 bases respectively, with 6 bases between them. The CDR3 totals 15 residues.

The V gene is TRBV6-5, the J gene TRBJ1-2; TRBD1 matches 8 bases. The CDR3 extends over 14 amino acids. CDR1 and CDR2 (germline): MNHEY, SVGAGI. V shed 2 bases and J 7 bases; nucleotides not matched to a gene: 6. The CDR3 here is CASSYIDRGGGYTF. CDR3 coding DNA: TGTGCCAGCAGTTACATAGACAGGGGAGGTGGCTACACCTTC.

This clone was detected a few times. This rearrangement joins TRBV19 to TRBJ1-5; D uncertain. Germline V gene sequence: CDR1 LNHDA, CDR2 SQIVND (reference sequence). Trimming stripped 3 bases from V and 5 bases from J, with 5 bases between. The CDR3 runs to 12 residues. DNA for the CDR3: TGTGCCAGTAGTATCCTTTATCAGCCCCAGCATTTT. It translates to CASSILYQPQHF. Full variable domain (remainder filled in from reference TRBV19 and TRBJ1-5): DGGITQSPKYLFRKEGQNVTLSCEQNLNHDAMYWYRQDPGQGLRLIYYSQIVNDFQKGDIAEGYSVSREKKESFPLTVTSAQKNPTAFYLCASSILYQPQHFGDGTRLSIL.

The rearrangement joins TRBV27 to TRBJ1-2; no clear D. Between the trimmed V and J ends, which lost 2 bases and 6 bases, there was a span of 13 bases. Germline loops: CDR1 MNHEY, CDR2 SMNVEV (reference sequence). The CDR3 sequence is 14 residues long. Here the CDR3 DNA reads TGTGCCAGCAGTTTAGGCTCCGCTGGCCATGGCTACACCTTC. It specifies CASSLGSAGHGYTF.

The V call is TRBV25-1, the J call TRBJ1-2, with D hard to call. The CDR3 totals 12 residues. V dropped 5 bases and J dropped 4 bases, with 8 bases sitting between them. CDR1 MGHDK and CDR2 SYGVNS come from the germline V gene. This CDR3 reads CASSIPGYGYTF. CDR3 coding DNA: TGTGCCAGCAGTATTCCGGGCTATGGCTACACCTTC.